Listed below are T cell receptor beta chains from one sample, sequenced in a study of early T cells in non-severe SARS-CoV-2 infection. TCRdb re-called the 5' RACE reads with MiXCR, one entry per CDR3 protein. The table lists 35,000 to 45,000 distinct CDR3 sequences, 7.5% to 9% of them singletons, with approximately 13% in the top ten. Here the sequenced sample was whole blood, taken at baseline. All receptors come from an adult who was a healthcare worker with PCR-confirmed SARS-CoV-2 infection or an uninfected control (not recorded which). Both conserved end residues are part of each CDR3.

v_gene	j_gene	CDR3aa
TRBV4-1	TRBJ2-2	CASSQESDRYDTGELFF
TRBV29-1	TRBJ1-2	CSVNSRAKDRNYGYTF
TRBV19	TRBJ2-3	CASSTETSTDTQYF
TRBV6-6	TRBJ1-5	CASSPTGTNQPQHF
TRBV7-2	TRBJ1-3	CASSSTWDTFSGNTIYF
TRBV12-3/TRBV12-4	TRBJ2-1	CASSLASGGEQFF
TRBV12-3/TRBV12-4	TRBJ2-7	CASSKGFREIDEQYF
TRBV4-1	TRBJ2-7	CASSQDGDEQYF
TRBV6-1	TRBJ2-7	CASMSTGTIYEQYF
TRBV19	TRBJ1-6	CASSLGQNYSPLHF
TRBV11-2	TRBJ2-5	CASSSGKSQETQYF
TRBV5-4	TRBJ2-5	CASSAYQETQYF
TRBV20-1	TRBJ2-1	CSASVRDYNEQFF
TRBV5-1	TRBJ1-4	CASSQGQGLNEKLFF
TRBV7-2	TRBJ1-2	CASSEPPDYGYTF
TRBV6-5	TRBJ1-1	CASSRSNTEAFF
TRBV7-9	TRBJ2-1	CASSRAIGQGASNEQFF
TRBV6-5	TRBJ1-1	CASSLNEGTEAFF
TRBV7-3	TRBJ1-6	CASSSGGLNSPLHF
TRBV5-8	TRBJ1-1	CASSWGQRNTEAFF
TRBV20-1	TRBJ2-7	CSAETGESYEQYF
TRBV24-1	TRBJ2-7	CATSEPGPIGEQYF
TRBV2	TRBJ2-1	CASSEAGTSGGILYNEQFF
TRBV5-5	TRBJ2-1	CASSLALGWEQFF
TRBV12-3/TRBV12-4	TRBJ2-1	CASSFAGGYNEQFF
TRBV5-6	TRBJ2-3	CATKRGWPSDTQYF